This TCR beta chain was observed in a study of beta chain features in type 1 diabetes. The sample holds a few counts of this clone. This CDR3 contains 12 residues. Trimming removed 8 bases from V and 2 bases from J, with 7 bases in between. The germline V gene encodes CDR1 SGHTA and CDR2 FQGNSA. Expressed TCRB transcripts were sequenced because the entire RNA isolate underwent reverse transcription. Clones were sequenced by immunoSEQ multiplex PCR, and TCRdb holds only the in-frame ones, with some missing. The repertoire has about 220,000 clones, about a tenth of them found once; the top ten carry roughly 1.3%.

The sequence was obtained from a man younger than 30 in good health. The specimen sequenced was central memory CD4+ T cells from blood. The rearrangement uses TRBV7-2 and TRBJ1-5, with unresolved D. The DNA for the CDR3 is TGTGCCAGCGCCACAGGCAATCAGCCCCAGCATTTT. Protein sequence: CASATGNQPQHF.